This entry is about one T cell receptor beta chain. Authors' methods: Reference gene primer amplification yielded estimated nucleated cell counts. Produced via immunoSEQ multiplex PCR; TCRdb's table is partial and in-frame only. Clone size and V and J calls were adopted from that table, with D and trimming inferred from the DNA. The table records some 90,000 clones, about 88% of them present only once. The data stem from a study of blood T cell repertoires in COVID-19. CDR1 is SEHNR, CDR2 FQNEAQ, per germline (reference sequence). The CDR3 spans 14 residues. J gave up 10 bases and V 3 bases, and 6 bases lay outside the gene matches.

Sequenced input: peripheral blood. The J gene is TRBJ1-6, the V gene TRBV7-9; 7 bases are a match to TRBD1. The TCR originated in a woman older than 75 with acute or convalescent COVID-19. The CDR3 sequence: CASSFRDSSSPLHF. The CDR3 nucleotides read TGTGCCAGCAGCTTCCGGGACAGTTCCTCACCCCTCCACTTT.